Below, 4 T cell receptor beta chains from the same sample are listed, as sequenced in a study of OX40 agonist ivuxolimab in advanced cancers. The repertoire was sequenced with immunoSEQ multiplex PCR; TCRdb's copy has only in-frame clones and lacks some. This sample yields some 90,000 clones, of which more than 75% are seen a single time; about 4% belongs to the top ten. Sample: CD4+ or CD8+ T cells sorted from blood, taken in a trial of the OX40 agonist ivuxolimab. These receptor sequences come from an adult with an advanced solid tumor such as melanoma, head and neck, liver or kidney cancer.

This chain links TRBV5-4 with TRBJ2-7; the D is unclear. Germline CDR1 SGHNT, CDR2 YYREEE (reference sequence). Trimming took off 4 bases at V and 3 bases at J, with 11 bases between the two ends. The CDR3 extends over 13 amino acids. The CDR3 loop reads CASSPPFGYEQYF. CDR3 sequence (DNA): TGTGCCAGCAGCCCTCCTTTCGGCTACGAGCAGTACTTC.

This clone appeared once. The chain employs TRBV18 and TRBJ2-7; the match to TRBD2 covers 10 bases. CDR3 size: 13 residues. Trimming removed 6 bases from V and 7 bases from J; junction bases left unmatched: 6. Per germline, CDR1 KGHSH and CDR2 LQKENI. DNA for the CDR3: TGTGCCAGCTCGGGACTAGCGCTGGGAGAGCAGTACTTC. This sequence encodes CASSGLALGEQYF.

This chain uses TRBV10-1 with TRBJ2-1; D is unclear. This CDR3 spans 13 amino acids. Germline lookup yields CDR1 WNHNN and CDR2 SYGVQD (reference sequence). The ends were cut back, 3 bases at V and 8 bases at J, with 11 bases in the middle. The chain's CDR3 is CASSEGTYHEQFF. CDR3 nucleotides: TGCGCCAGCAGTGAAGGCACTTACCATGAGCAGTTCTTC.

This clone was observed once. The V gene is TRBV11-2, the J gene TRBJ2-1; 9 bases fit TRBD2. V lost 8 bases to trimming and J lost 4 bases; unmatched junction nucleotides: 12. Per the germline V gene, CDR1 is SGHAT and CDR2 is FQNNGV. The CDR3 is made up of 16 amino acids. As DNA, the CDR3 is TGTGCCAGCGGGTCCGGGAGACTAGCGGTATACAATGAGCAGTTCTTC. Its protein product is CASGSGRLAVYNEQFF.